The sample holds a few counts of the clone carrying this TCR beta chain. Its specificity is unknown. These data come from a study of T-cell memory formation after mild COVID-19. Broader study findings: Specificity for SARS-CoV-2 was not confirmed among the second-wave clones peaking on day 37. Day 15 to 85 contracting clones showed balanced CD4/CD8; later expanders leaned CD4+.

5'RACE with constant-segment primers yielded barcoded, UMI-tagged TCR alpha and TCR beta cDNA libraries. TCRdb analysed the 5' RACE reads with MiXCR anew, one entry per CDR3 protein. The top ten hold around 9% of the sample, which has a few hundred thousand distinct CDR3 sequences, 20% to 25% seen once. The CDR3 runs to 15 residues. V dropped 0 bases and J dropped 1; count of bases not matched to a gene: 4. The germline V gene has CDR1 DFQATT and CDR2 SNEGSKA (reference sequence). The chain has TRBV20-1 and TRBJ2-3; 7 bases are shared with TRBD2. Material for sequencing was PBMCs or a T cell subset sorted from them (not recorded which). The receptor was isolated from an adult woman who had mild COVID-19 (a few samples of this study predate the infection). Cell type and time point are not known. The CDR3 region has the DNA TGCAGTGCTAGAGAAGGGAGGGATTGCACAGATACGCAGTATTTT. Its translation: CSAREGRDCTDTQYF.